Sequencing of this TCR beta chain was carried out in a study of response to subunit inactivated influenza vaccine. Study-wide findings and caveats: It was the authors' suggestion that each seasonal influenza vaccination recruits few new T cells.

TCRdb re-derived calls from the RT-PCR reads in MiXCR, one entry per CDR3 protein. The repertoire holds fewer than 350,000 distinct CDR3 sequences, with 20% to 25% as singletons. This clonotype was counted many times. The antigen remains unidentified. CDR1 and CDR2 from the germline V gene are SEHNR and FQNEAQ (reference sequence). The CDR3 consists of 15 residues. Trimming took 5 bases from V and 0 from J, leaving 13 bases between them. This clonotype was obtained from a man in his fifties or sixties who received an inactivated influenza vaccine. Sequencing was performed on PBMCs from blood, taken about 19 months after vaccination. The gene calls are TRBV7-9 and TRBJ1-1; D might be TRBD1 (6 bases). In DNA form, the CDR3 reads TGTGCCAGCAGCCCCAGGGGCGCTTTGAACACTGAAGCTTTCTTT. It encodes CASSPRGALNTEAFF.